This T cell receptor beta chain comes out of a study of blood T cells in healthy people across ages. Looking at the study overall: About one barcoded beta molecule per two T cells came from capture by template switching. Study-wide results and caveats: Diversity of TCR beta per million T cells declined in a roughly linear way with age. From one million sequenced T cells, diversity estimates were lower bounds. Fewer expanded clones and more diversity marked long-lived versus aged donors.

The V end was cut by 2 bases, the J end by 8 bases, with 19 bases between. The CDR3 runs to 16 residues. Germline V gene sequence: CDR1 ENHRY, CDR2 SYGVKD. Concerning this clonotype itself: Its target is unknown.

With a J-beta primer mix and a sample-barcoded 5' primer, a second PCR ran about 7 to 11 cycles. TCRdb reprocessed the 5' RACE reads with MiXCR, giving one entry per CDR3 protein. The sample has about 1.4 million distinct CDR3 sequences, approximately 59% seen once; the top ten hold about 6.3%. The chain joins TRBV10-3 to TRBJ2-1, with a possible D match to TRBD2 (6 bases). Sequenced: blood. The TCR was taken from a man between 18 and 29 years old in good health. The CDR3 sequence: CAISEANGRGVDEQFF. In DNA, the CDR3 is TGTGCCATCAGTGAGGCGAACGGGAGAGGCGTCGATGAGCAGTTCTTC.